This T cell receptor beta chain was identified during a study of vaccination and CD4 T cells after COVID-19. The Oncomine TCR Beta short-read assay was what sequenced the DNA obtained from cultured CD4+ T cells. TCRdb processed the PCR reads anew with MiXCR; each CDR3 protein has one entry. This repertoire shows roughly 20,000 distinct CDR3 sequences, 25% to 30% found once; its top ten account for under 20%. Remarks on this clonotype: The antigen remains unidentified.

Indicated treatment: approximately 9-day PBMC culture with coronavirus spike peptide pools or control peptides (ViraFEST assay). Trimming stripped 8 bases from V and 6 bases from J, with 16 bases between. The V gene's germline CDR1 is MNHNS and CDR2 SASEGT. The CDR3 runs to 14 residues. This sequence joins TRBV6-1 and TRBJ2-2, with a tentative D call TRBD1 (6 bases). This sequence originates from a human donor with COVID-19. Sequencing was done on a sample of cultured CD4+ T cells from blood. CDR3 residues: CASRAEGVSGELFF. In DNA, the CDR3 is TGTGCCAGCCGGGCAGAGGGGGTGTCCGGGGAGCTGTTTTTT.